The T cell receptor (beta chain) described here comes from a study of T cell responses to AZD1222 COVID-19 vaccine. Whole-study results and caveats: Reportedly, nearly half of unique spike TCRs recognized epitopes outside B.1.351/B.1.1.7 mutations.

Generated by immunoSEQ multiplex PCR, the TCRdb table keeps only in-frame clones and is missing some. The sample records some 83,000 clones, 86% being singletons. Concerning this clone: As yet, its antigen is unknown.

Looked up from germline, CDR1 is SEHNR and CDR2 is FQNEAQ (reference sequence). The germline V and J ends were trimmed by 5 bases and 5 bases, with 6 bases remaining between them. The CDR3 length is 12 residues. The sample in question was peripheral blood, obtained on day 0 of AZD1222 vaccination. This TCR derives from an adult in good health. The chain combines TRBV7-9 with TRBJ2-2; no firm D call. Here the CDR3 reads CASSIRTGELFF. The CDR3 bases are TGTGCCAGCAGCATAAGAACCGGGGAGCTGTTTTTT.